Here is one TCR beta chain with its context. The antigen is not known. The sample originates from a study of cytomegalovirus exposure and HLA in healthy donors. Study results and limitations: According to a later analysis, most TCR beta chains associated with CMV appeared HLA-restricted.

In the PCR, 60 Vbeta and 13 Jbeta primers were used. Clones were read by immunoSEQ multiplex PCR, and TCRdb kept only the in-frame ones, dropping some. Counted here are 160,000 or so clones, about 72% occurring once; the ten biggest clones make up less than 4.5%. Germline CDR1 is SGDLS and CDR2 is YYNGEE. The CDR3 loop spans 14 amino acids. Trimming removed 7 bases from V and 0 bases from J, with 11 bases in between. The receptor comes from a man aged 25 to 40 in good health and CMV-seropositive. V gene TRBV9 combines with J gene TRBJ2-1; TRBD1 is a possible D gene (6 bases). Sequencing was done on a sample of PBMCs. The CDR3 DNA reads as TGTGCCAGCGGGAACAGGGACTCCTACAATGAGCAGTTCTTC. It yields the protein CASGNRDSYNEQFF.